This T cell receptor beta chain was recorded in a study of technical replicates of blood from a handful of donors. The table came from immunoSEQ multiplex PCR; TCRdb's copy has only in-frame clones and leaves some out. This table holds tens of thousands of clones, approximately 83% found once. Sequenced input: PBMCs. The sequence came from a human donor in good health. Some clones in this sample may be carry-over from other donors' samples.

CDR3 nucleotides: TGCGCCAGCAGCGTAACAGGGTACGAGCAGTACTTC. It codes for CASSVTGYEQYF. The chain is built from TRBV5-1 and TRBJ2-7, with a possible D match to TRBD1 (6 bases). V was cut by 4 bases and J by 4 bases, with 9 bases left in between. CDR1 is SGHRS and CDR2 is YFSETQ in the germline V gene. CDR3 length: 12 amino acids. Complete variable domain (other parts from reference TRBV5-1 and TRBJ2-7): KAGVTQTPRYLIKTRGQQVTLSCSPISGHRSVSWYQQTPGQGLQFLFEYFSETQRNKGNFPGRFSGRQFSNSRSEMNVSTLELGDSALYLCASSVTGYEQYFGPGTRLTVT.